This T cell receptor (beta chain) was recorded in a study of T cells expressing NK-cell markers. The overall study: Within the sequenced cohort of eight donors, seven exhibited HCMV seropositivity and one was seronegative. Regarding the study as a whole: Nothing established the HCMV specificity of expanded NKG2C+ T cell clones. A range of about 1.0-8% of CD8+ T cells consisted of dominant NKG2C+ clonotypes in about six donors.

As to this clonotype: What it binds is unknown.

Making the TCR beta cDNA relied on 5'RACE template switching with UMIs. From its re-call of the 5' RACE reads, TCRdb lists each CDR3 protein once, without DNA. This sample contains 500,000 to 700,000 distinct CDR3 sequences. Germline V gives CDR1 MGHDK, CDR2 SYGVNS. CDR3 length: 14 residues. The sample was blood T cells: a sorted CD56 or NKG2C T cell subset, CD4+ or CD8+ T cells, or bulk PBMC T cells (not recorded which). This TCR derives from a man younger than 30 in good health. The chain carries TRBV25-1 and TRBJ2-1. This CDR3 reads CASSELASGNEQFF.